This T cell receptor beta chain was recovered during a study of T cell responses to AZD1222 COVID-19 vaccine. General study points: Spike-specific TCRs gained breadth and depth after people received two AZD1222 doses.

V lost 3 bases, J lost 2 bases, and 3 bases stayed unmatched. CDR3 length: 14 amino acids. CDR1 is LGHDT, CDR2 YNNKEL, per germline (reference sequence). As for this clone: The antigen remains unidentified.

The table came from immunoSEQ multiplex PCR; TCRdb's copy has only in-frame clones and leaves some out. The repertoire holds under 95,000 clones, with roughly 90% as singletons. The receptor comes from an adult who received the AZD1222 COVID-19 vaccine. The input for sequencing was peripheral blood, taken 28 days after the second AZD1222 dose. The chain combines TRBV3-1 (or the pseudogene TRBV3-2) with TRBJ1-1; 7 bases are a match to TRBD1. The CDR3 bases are TGTGCCAGCAGCCATCAGGGGGGAAACACTGAAGCTTTCTTT. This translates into CASSHQGGNTEAFF.